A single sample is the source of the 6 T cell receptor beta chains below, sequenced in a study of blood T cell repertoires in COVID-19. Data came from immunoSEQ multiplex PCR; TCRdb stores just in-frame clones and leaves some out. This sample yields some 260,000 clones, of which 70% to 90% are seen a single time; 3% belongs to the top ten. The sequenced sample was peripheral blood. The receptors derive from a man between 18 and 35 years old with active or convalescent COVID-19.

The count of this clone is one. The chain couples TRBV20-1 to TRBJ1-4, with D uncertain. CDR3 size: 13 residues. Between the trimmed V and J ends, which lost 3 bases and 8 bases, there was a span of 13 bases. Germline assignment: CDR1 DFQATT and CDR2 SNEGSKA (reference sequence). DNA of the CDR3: TGCAGTGCTAGTAGCGGGGTGCGCGAAAAACTGTTTTTT. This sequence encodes CSASSGVREKLFF.

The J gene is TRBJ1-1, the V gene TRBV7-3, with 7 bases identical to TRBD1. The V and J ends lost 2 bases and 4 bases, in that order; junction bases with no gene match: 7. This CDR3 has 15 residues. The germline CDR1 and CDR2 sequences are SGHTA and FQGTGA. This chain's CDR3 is CASSLEGGRATEAFF. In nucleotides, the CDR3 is TGTGCCAGCAGCTTAGAAGGGGGCAGGGCCACTGAAGCTTTCTTT.

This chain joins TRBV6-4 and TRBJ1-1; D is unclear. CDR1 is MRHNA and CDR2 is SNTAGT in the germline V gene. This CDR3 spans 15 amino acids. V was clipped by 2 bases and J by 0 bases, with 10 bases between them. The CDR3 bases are TGTGCCAGCAGTGACGTCGAACTGATGAACACTGAAGCTTTCTTT. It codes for CASSDVELMNTEAFF.

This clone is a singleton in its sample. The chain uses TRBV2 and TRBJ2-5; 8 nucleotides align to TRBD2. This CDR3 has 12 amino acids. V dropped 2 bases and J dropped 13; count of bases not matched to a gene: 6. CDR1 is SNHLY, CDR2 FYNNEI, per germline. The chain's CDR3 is CASSESLAGLYF. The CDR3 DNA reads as TGTGCCAGCAGTGAAAGCCTAGCGGGCCTGTACTTC. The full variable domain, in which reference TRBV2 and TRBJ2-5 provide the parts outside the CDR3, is EPEVTQTPSHQVTQMGQEVILRCVPISNHLYFYWYRQILGQKVEFLVSFYNNEISEKSEIFDDQFSVERPDGSNFTLKIRSTKLEDSAMYFCASSESLAGLYFGPGTRLLVL.

The CDR3 region has the DNA TGTGCCAGCAGCCAAGAGGCCGCATTCGAGCAGTACTTC. Its protein product is CASSQEAAFEQYF. The gene calls are TRBV4-2 and TRBJ2-7; no reliable D call. The CDR3 runs 13 residues. V lost 0 bases to trimming and J lost 6 bases, with 9 bases between them. Per germline, CDR1 LGHNA and CDR2 YNFKEQ.

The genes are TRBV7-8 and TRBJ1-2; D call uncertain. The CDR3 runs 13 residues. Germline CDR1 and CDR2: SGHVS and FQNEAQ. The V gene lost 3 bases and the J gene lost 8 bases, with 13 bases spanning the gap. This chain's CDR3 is CASSFAMSEGYTF. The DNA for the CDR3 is TGTGCCAGCAGCTTCGCCATGTCAGAAGGCTACACCTTC.